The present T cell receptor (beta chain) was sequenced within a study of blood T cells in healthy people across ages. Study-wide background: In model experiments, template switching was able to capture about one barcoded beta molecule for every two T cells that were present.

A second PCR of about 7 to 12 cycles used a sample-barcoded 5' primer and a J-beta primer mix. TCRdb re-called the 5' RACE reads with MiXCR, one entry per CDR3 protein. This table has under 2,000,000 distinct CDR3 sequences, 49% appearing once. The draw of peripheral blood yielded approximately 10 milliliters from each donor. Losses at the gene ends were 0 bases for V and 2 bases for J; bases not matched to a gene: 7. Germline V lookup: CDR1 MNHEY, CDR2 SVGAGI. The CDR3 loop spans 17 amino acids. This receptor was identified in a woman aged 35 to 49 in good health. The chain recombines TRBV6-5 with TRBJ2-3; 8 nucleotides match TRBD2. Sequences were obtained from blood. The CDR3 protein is CASSYSGRRGDTDTQYF. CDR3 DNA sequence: TGTGCCAGCAGTTACTCGGGGCGGCGGGGGGACACAGATACGCAGTATTTT.